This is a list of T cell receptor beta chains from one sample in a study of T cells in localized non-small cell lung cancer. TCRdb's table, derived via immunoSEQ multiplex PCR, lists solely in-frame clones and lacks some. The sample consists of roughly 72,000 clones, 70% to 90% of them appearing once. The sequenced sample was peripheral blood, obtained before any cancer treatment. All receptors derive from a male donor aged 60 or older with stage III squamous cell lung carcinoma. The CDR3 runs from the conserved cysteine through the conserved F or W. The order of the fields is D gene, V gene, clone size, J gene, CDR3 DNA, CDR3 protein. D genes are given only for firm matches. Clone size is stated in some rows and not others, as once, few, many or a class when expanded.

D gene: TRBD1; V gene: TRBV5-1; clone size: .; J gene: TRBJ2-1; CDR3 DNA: TGCGCCAGCAGCTCACAGGGGATTGAGCAGTTCTTC; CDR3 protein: CASSSQGIEQFF
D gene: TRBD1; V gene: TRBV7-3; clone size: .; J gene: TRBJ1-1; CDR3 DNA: TGTGCCAGCAGCTTTGGACAGGGTGAAGCTTTCTTT; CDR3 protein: CASSFGQGEAFF
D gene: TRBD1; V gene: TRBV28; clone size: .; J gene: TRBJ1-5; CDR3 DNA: TGTGCCAGCAGTCTGGGACAGGGTTATCAGCCCCAGCATTTT; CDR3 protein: CASSLGQGYQPQHF
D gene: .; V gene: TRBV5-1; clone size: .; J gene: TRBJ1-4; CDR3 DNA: TGCGCCAGCAGCTTAGAACAGGGAGGAAGTCTGTTTTTT; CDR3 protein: CASSLEQGGSLFF
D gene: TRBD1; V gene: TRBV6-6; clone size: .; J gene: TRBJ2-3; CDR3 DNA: TGTGCCAGCAGTCCAACAGGGGCCAGCACAGATACGCAGTATTTT; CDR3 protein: CASSPTGASTDTQYF
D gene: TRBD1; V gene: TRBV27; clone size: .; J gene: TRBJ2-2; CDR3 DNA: TGTGCCAGCAGTTTACTTGGACAGGGCCCCAACACCGGGGAGCTGTTTTTT; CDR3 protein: CASSLLGQGPNTGELFF
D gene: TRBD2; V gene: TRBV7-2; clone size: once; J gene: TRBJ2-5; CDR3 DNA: TGTGCCAGCAGCTTTCAAAGCGGGGGTCAAGAGACCCAGTACTTC; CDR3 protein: CASSFQSGGQETQYF
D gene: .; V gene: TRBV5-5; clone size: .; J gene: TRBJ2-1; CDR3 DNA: TGTGCCAGCAGCTTGGAGGTGGGGCCGCAGTTCTTC; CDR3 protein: CASSLEVGPQFF
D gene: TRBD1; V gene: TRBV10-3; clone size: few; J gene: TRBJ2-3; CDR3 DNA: TGTGCCACCAGGGAGATAGACAGGGGGGTCGGAGATACGCAGTATTTT; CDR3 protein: CATREIDRGVGDTQYF
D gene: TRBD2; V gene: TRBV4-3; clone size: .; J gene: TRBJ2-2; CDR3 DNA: TGCGCCAGCAGCCTCTCACGCGGGGGCACCGGGGAGCTGTTTTTT; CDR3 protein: CASSLSRGGTGELFF
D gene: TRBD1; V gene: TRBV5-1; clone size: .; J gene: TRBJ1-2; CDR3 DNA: TGCGCCAGCAGTTCCGGGACAGGGATATCCTATGGCTACACCTTC; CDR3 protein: CASSSGTGISYGYTF
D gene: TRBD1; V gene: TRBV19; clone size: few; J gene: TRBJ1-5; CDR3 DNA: TGTGCCAGTATACACACAGGGGAGCAGCCCCAGCATTTT; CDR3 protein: CASIHTGEQPQHF
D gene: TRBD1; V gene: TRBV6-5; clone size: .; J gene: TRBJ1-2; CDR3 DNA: TGTGCCAGCAGAGGGACAGGGTATCGTAACTATGGCTACACCTTC; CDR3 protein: CASRGTGYRNYGYTF
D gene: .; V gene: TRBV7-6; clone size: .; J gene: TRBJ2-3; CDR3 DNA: TGTGCCAGCAGCTTTTTATATGATACGCAGTATTTT; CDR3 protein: CASSFLYDTQYF
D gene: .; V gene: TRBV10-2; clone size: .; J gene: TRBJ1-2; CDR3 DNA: TGCGCCAGCAGCGGGACTCCTGAGGGAAACTATGGCTACACCTTC; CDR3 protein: CASSGTPEGNYGYTF
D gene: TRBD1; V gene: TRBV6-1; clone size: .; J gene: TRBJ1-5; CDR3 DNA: TGTGCCAGCAATTTGGACAGGGGGAGCAATCAGCCCCAGCATTTT; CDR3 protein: CASNLDRGSNQPQHF
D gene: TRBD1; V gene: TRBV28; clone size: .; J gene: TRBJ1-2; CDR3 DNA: TGTGCCAGCAGCCAAGGGACAGGACCTCATTCAATCTATGGCTACACCTTC; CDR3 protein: CASSQGTGPHSIYGYTF
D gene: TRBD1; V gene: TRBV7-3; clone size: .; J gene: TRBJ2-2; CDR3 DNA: TGTGCCAGCAGCCGACAGGGGCGGGACACCGGGGAGCTGTTTTTT; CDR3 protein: CASSRQGRDTGELFF
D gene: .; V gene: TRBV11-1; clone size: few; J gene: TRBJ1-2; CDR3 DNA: TGTGCCAGCAGCCCTGCCCAAGGGTCTGGCTACACCTTC; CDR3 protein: CASSPAQGSGYTF
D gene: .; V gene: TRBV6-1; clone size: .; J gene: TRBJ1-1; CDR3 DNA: TGTGCCAGCAGTGAACGCGCAGGGAGCCTTTGGGGTACTGAAGCTTTCTTT; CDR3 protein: CASSERAGSLWGTEAFF
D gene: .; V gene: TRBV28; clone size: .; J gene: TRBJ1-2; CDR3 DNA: TGTGCCAGCAGTCTGCACGTAGGTAACTATGGCTACACCTTC; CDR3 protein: CASSLHVGNYGYTF
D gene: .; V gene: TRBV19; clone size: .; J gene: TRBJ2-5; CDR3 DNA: TGTGCCAGTAGTGCCCAAGAGACCCAGTACTTC; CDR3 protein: CASSAQETQYF
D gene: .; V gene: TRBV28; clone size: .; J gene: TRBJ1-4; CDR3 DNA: TGTGCCACCTATAGGTCAGGAGGTAATGAAAAACTGTTTTTT; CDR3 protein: CATYRSGGNEKLFF
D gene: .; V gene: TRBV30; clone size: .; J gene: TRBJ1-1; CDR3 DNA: TGTGCCTGGAGCGGCGGGGTGGATAGGCCTGAAGCTTTCTTT; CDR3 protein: CAWSGGVDRPEAFF
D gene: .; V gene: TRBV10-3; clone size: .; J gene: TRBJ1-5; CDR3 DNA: TGTGCCATCAGTGAGGACAGAGTTAGCAATCAGCCCCAGCATTTT; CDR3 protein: CAISEDRVSNQPQHF
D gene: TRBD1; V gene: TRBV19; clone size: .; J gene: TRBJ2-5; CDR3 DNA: TGTGCCAGTAGTATGACGGGACAGCGGCGCCAAGAGACCCAGTACTTC; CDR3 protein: CASSMTGQRRQETQYF
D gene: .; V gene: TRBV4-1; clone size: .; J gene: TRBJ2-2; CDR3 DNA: TGCGCCAGCAGGGTAAACACCGGGGAGCTGTTTTTT; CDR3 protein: CASRVNTGELFF
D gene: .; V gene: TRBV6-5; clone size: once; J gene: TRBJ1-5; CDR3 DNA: TGTGCCAGCAGTTCTAACAGGGAAGGACAGCCCCAGCATTTT; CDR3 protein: CASSSNREGQPQHF
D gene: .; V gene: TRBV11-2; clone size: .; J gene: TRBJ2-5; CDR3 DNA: TGTGCCAGCAGCGACGACGGGACCACAGGAGAGACCCAGTACTTC; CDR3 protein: CASSDDGTTGETQYF
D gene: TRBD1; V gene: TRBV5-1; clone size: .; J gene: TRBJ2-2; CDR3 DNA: TGCGCCAGCGCGTCCGGGACAGGGGGCCACGGGGAGCTGTTTTTT; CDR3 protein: CASASGTGGHGELFF
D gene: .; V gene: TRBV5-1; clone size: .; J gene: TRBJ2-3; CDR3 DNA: TGCGCCAGCAGCCCCGGTGGCCGACCGACGCAGTATTTT; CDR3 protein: CASSPGGRPTQYF
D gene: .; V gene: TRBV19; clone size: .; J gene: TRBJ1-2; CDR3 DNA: TGTGCCAGTAGTATCTCGCCCGACATTGGCGGCTACACCTTC; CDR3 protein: CASSISPDIGGYTF
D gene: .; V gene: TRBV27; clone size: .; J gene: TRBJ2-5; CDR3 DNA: TGTGCCAGCAGGGCCCGGGGAAGAGAGACCCAGTACTTC; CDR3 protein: CASRARGRETQYF
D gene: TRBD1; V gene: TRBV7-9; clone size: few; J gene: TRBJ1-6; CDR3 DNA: TGTGCCAGCAGCCGTTGGACAGGGGGCACCTCACCCCTCCACTTT; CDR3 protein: CASSRWTGGTSPLHF
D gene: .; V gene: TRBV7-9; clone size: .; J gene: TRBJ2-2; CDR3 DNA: TGTGCCAGCAGCTTTGGGACTTACACCGGGGAGCTGTTTTTT; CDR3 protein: CASSFGTYTGELFF
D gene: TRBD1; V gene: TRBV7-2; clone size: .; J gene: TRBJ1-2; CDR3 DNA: TGTGCCAGCAGCTTCGGCGGTGGACAGGGGGCGCGCTATGGCTACACCTTC; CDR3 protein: CASSFGGGQGARYGYTF
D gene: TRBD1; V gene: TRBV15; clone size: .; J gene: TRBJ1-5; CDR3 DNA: TGTGCCACCAGGACAGGGTGGTTAGATAGCAATCAGCCCCAGCATTTT; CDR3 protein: CATRTGWLDSNQPQHF
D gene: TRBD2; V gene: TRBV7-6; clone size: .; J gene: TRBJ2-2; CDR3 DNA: TGTGCCAGCAGCTTAGGAACTAGCGGGGGGTTCACCGGGGAGCTGTTTTTT; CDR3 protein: CASSLGTSGGFTGELFF
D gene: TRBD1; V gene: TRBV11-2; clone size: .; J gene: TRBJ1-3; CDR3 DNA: TGTGCCAGCAGCTTACGAGGGGGCGAGTCTGGAAACACCATATATTTT; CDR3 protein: CASSLRGGESGNTIYF
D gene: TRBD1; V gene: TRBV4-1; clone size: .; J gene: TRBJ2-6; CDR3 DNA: TGCGCCAGCAGCCGAAGCGCCGGGACAGGGCCTGGGGCCAACGTCCTGACTTTC; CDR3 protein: CASSRSAGTGPGANVLTF
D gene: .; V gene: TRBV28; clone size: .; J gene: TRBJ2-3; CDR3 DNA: TGTGCCAGCAGTTCTGCAGGGACAGATACGCAGTATTTT; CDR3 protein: CASSSAGTDTQYF
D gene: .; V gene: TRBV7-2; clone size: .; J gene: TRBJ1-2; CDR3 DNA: TGTGCCAGCAGCATCAGCCGGGCCCACGGGGATGGCTACACCTTC; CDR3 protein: CASSISRAHGDGYTF
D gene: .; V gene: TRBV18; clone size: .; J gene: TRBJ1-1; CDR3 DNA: TGTGCCAGCTCACTCTACAGGGTTTCTAACACTGAAGCTTTCTTT; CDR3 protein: CASSLYRVSNTEAFF
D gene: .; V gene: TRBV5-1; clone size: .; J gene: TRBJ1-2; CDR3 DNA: TGCGCCAGCAGCTCCACCATTCCGGGACCTACTAACTATGGCTACACCTTC; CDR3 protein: CASSSTIPGPTNYGYTF
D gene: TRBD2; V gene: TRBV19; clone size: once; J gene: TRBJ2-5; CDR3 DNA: TGTGCCAGTAGTCTTTCGGTAAGCGGGGGGTACCAAGAGACCCAGTACTTC; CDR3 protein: CASSLSVSGGYQETQYF
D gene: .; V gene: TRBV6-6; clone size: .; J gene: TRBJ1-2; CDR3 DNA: TGTGCCAGCAGCCCAGCAAAAGAGGATGGCTACACCTTC; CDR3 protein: CASSPAKEDGYTF
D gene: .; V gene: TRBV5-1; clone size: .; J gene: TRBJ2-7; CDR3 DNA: TGCGCCAGCAGGTCAGGACAGAATTCCTACGAGCAGTACTTC; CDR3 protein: CASRSGQNSYEQYF
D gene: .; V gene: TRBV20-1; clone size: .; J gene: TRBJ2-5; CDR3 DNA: TGCAGTGCTAGAGCGGTAGAGACCCAGTACTTC; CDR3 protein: CSARAVETQYF
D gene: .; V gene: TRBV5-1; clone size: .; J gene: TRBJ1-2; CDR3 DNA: TGCGCCAGCAGCTTGGCCGGCAGGGCGGCTGGCTACACCTTC; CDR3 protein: CASSLAGRAAGYTF